Presented here are 14 T cell receptor beta chains from one specimen sequenced in a study of T cells in Graves' hyperthyroidism and ophthalmopathy. TCR beta CDR3 regions were amplified from RNA transcripts. A set of HTBI primers served as the primers for a first-round RT-PCR of the TCR CDR3. One entry per CDR3 protein results from TCRdb running MiXCR on the multiplex PCR reads. The table shows about 290,000 distinct CDR3 sequences, with about 15% occurring only once. The sample consisted of blood. Receptors were obtained from a young man with Graves' hyperthyroidism.

This clonotype appeared a few times. The V and J genes are TRBV14 and TRBJ2-1; TRBD2 agrees at 7 bases. Per germline, CDR1 SGHDN and CDR2 FVKESK. V was clipped by 0 bases and J by 8 bases; unmatched bases: 7. The CDR3 sequence is 15 residues long. CDR3 region: CASSQETGGRDEQFF. The CDR3 DNA reads as TGTGCCAGCAGCCAAGAAACGGGGGGTAGGGATGAGCAGTTCTTC.

This clonotype has at least ten counts. V and J are TRBV2 and TRBJ1-3; 7 positions match TRBD1. CDR1 is SNHLY, CDR2 FYNNEI, per germline. The J segment lost 4 bases and the V segment lost 6 bases, leaving 6 bases of the junction unmatched. CDR3 length equals 14 residues. The DNA of the CDR3 is TGTGCCAGCAGCGCCGGGACAGCAGGAAACACCATATATTTT. Its translation: CASSAGTAGNTIYF.

This clonotype was seen a handful of times. The rearrangement joins TRBV29-1 to TRBJ2-7, with D possibly matching TRBD1 (6 bases). Trimming shortened V by 7 bases and J by 3 bases, and 13 bases separated the two germline ends. Germline V gives CDR1 SQVTM, CDR2 ANQGSEA. This CDR3 is 12 amino acids long. Here the CDR3 reads CSADSQGYEQYF. CDR3 DNA sequence: TGCAGCGCTGATTCACAGGGCTACGAGCAGTACTTC.

The sample holds many counts of this clonotype. The chain is built from TRBV12-5 and TRBJ2-5; 10 bases fit TRBD1. V was clipped by 6 bases and J by 5 bases; unmatched bases: 9. CDR1 and CDR2 (germline): LGHNT, FRNRAP. This CDR3 has 15 residues. In nucleotides, the CDR3 is TGTGCTAGTGGGTCCGGGACAGGGGTGTATGAGACCCAGTACTTC. Translated: CASGSGTGVYETQYF.

This clonotype was counted ten times or more. The chain uses TRBV30 and TRBJ2-2; 12 nucleotides match TRBD2. The CDR3 is 11 amino acids. Germline-derived CDR1 and CDR2 are GTSNPN and SVGIG (reference sequence). The CDR3 region is CTSGRIGELFF. In DNA, the CDR3 is TGTACTAGCGGGAGGATCGGGGAGCTGTTTTTT.

This clonotype came up a few times. In DNA form, the CDR3 reads TGTGCCAGTAGTCCCTTCAGGGATTTCACCGGGGAGCTGTTTTTT. It encodes CASSPFRDFTGELFF. This chain joins TRBV19 and TRBJ2-2; tentative D call: TRBD1 (5 bases). The CDR3 extends over 15 amino acids. Trimming shortened V by 5 bases and J by 4 bases, and 14 bases separated the two germline ends. Per germline, CDR1 LNHDA and CDR2 SQIVND (reference sequence).

The chain uses TRBV28 and TRBJ1-6; unclear D gene. V lost 5 bases and J 7 bases, leaving 18 bases between the germline ends. CDR1 MDHEN and CDR2 SYDVKM come from the germline V gene. The CDR3 is 16 residues long. In nucleotides, the CDR3 is TGTGCCAGCAGTCCCCTCAGGCGCAGACCGAATTCACCCCTCCACTTT. It translates to CASSPLRRRPNSPLHF.

A word on this clonotype: A much larger clone lies a single base off, so this may be a read error. The rearrangement links TRBV19 to TRBJ1-4; D is unresolved. The CDR3 loop spans 13 amino acids. Trimming took 9 bases from V and 7 from J, leaving 15 bases between them. The germline CDR1 and CDR2 sequences are LNHDA and SQIVND (reference sequence). This CDR3 reads CASSWEAGEKLFF. Here the CDR3 DNA reads TGTGCCAGCTCTTGGGAGGCTGGTGAAAAACTGTTTTTT.

This clonotype was picked up many times. This sequence joins TRBV7-9 and TRBJ2-1; no definite D call. Trimming took 10 bases from V and 3 from J, leaving 16 bases between them. CDR3 length: 14 amino acids. Per the germline V gene, CDR1 is SEHNR and CDR2 is FQNEAQ (reference sequence). CDR3 sequence reads: CATSAAAVYNEQFF. In DNA form, the CDR3 reads TGTGCCACCTCCGCGGCGGCGGTCTACAATGAGCAGTTCTTC.

This clonotype has a count of ten or more. The chain employs TRBV11-2 and TRBJ2-1; TRBD2 matches at 8 bases. Per germline, CDR1 SGHAT and CDR2 FQNNGV. With 1 base clipped from V and 5 bases from J, the junction kept 4 bases outside the gene matches. This CDR3 has 15 amino acids. The CDR3 region has the DNA TGTGCCAGCAGCTTAGCGGGACTAGGGCACAATGAGCAGTTCTTC. Its translation is CASSLAGLGHNEQFF.

This clonotype has at least ten counts. The chain uses TRBV10-3 and TRBJ2-3; a weak D match, TRBD2 (6 bases). Trimming pared 2 bases from V and 3 bases from J, leaving 9 bases between. The CDR3 sequence is 14 residues long. From germline, CDR1 is ENHRY and CDR2 SYGVKD. CDR3: CAISEGGHTDTQYF. DNA of the CDR3: TGTGCCATCAGTGAGGGAGGGCATACAGATACGCAGTATTTT.

This clonotype has ten or more counts. V is TRBV15 and J is TRBJ1-1, with D perhaps matching TRBD1 (5 bases). V lost 1 base to trimming and J lost 5 bases, with 17 bases between them. This CDR3 region has 16 residues. The germline gives CDR1 LNHNV, CDR2 YYDKDF (reference sequence). CDR3 protein: CATSRAHRDLQTEAFF. The CDR3 DNA reads as TGTGCCACCAGCAGAGCGCACCGGGACTTACAAACTGAAGCTTTCTTT.

In its sample, this clonotype was seen many times. The V call is TRBV7-9, the J call TRBJ2-3; D perhaps matches TRBD1 (6 bases). Trimming removed 5 bases from V and 6 bases from J, with 15 bases in between. The CDR3 runs 14 residues. The germline V gene has CDR1 SEHNR and CDR2 FQNEAQ (reference sequence). In DNA form, the CDR3 reads TGTGCCAGCAGCCGACATACAGGGCCGGATACGCAGTATTTT. This encodes CASSRHTGPDTQYF.

In this sample, this clonotype turned up many times. The rearrangement joins TRBV19 to TRBJ2-7, with TRBD1 matching 10 bases. This CDR3 has 13 amino acids. Germline V gene data show CDR1 as LNHDA and CDR2 as SQIVND (reference sequence). J gave up 4 bases and V 8 bases, and 5 bases lay outside the gene matches. In nucleotides, the CDR3 is TGTGCCAGTTCCCGGGACAGGGGATACGAGCAGTACTTC. Its protein product is CASSRDRGYEQYF.